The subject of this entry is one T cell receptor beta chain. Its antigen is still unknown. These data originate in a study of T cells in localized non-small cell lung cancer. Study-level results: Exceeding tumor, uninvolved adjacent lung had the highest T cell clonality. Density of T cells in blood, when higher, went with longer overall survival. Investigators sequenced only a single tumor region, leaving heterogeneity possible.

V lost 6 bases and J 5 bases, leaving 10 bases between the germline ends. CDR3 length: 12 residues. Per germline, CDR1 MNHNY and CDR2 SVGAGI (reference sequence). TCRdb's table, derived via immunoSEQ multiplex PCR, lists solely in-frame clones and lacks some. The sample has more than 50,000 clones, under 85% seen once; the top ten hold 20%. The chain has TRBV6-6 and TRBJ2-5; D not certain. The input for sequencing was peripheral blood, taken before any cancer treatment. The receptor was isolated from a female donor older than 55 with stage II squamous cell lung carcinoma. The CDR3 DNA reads TGTGCCAGCAGCCCCAAGAGGGAGACCCAGTACTTC. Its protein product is CASSPKRETQYF.